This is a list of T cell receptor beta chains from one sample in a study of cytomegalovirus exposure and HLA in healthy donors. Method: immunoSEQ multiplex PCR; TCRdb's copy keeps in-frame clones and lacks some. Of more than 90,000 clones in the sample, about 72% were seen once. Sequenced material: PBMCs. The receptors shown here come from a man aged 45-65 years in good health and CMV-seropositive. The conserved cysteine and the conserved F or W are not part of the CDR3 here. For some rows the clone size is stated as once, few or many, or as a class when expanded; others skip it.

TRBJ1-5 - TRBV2 ASSERDSNQPQH
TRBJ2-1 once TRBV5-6 ASSAAGGPDEQF
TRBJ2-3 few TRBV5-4 ASSLSGSTDTQY
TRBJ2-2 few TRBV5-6 ASSPQGSVNTGELF
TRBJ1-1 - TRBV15 ATSRYRQPLNTEAF
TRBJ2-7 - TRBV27 ASSLAGGYEQY
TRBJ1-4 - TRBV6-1 ASMDRVWDEKLF
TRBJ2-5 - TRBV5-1 ASSQGTSQETQY
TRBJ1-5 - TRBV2 ASSLYRVGTQPQH
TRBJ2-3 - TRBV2 ATMEDFTDTQY
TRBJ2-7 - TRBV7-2 ASSLNPSGQGTPD
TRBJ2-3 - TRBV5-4 ASSGRRGGGTDTQY
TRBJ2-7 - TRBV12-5 ASGLVSGPVIYEQY
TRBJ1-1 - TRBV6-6 ASSYGGLNTEAF
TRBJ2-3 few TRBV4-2 ASSQDRETDTQY
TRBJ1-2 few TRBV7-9 ASSRPGLGGYT
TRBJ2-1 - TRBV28 ASLGSTYNEQF
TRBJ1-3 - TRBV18 ASSPTGDSGNTIY
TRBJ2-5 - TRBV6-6 ASTVDRGKETQY
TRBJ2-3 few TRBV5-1 ASSLMGQGSTDTQY
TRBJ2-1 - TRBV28 ASSTGTSGTHEQF
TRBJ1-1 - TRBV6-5 ASSYQGQGSQAF
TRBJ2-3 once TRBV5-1 ASGPLGSSTDTQY